This TCR beta chain was retrieved from a study of sequential checkpoint blockade in melanoma. Sample treatment: randomized to nivolumab then ipilimumab (arm A) or the reverse (arm B). Sequencing was performed with immunoSEQ multiplex PCR; in TCRdb, only in-frame clones are kept and a portion is missing. The sample holds 20,000 to 25,000 clones, 65% to 75% seen once. This sample comprised CD8+ T cells sorted from blood (inferred from file names), obtained from a patient given nivolumab and ipilimumab in sequence. The receptor was derived from a human donor with melanoma.

CDR3 protein: CASSQAGILSSTNEKLFF. The CDR3 DNA sequence: TGCGCCAGCAGCCAAGCCGGGATTTTGAGCTCAACTAATGAAAAACTGTTTTTT. The chain is built from TRBV4-1 and TRBJ1-4; no firm D call. The length of the CDR3 is 18 residues. Germline V lookup: CDR1 MGHRA, CDR2 YSYEKL. The V gene lost 1 base and the J gene lost 0 bases, with 15 bases spanning the gap.